This record concerns one T cell receptor beta chain sequence. The antigen remains undetermined. The data originate from a study of response to subunit inactivated influenza vaccine. TCRdb processed the RT-PCR reads anew with MiXCR; each CDR3 protein has one entry. Found here are about 610,000 distinct CDR3 sequences, 14% of them singletons; the top ten hold 8.5% to 14%. Trimming left V 5 bases short and J 0 bases short, with 9 bases between. The germline V gene encodes CDR1 SGHRS and CDR2 YFSETQ. CDR3 length: 14 residues. Notes on the study in general: Authors suggested few new T cells are recruited by each seasonal influenza vaccination.

V is TRBV5-1 and J is TRBJ1-3, with D possibly being TRBD1 (5 bases). The input for sequencing was PBMCs from blood, taken 12 days after vaccination. This TCR was recovered from a man aged 50 to 60 who received an inactivated influenza vaccine. The CDR3 loop is CASRNGGSGNTIYF. Here the CDR3 DNA reads TGCGCCAGCAGAAACGGGGGCTCTGGAAACACCATATATTTT.